The rows below give T cell receptor beta chains drawn from one sample of a study of Graves' ophthalmopathy and Graves' hyperthyroidism. TCRdb re-called the multiplex PCR reads with MiXCR, one entry per CDR3 protein. The sample lists 300,000 to 400,000 distinct CDR3 sequences, about a sixth occurring once. Sequencing input: peripheral blood. These receptors originate from an adult man with Graves' ophthalmopathy. Both conserved end residues are part of each CDR3. A D gene is named only where the DNA matches it firmly. A clone size is listed for some rows: how often the clone was seen (once, few, many), or a class if it is expanded.

CDR3aa: CASGPEFSYNSPLHF
CDR3nt: TGTGCCAGCGGACCGGAGTTCTCCTATAATTCACCCCTCCACTTT
abundance: many
j_gene: TRBJ1-6
v_gene: TRBV11-2
d_gene: -

CDR3aa: CASSTSSGVQETQYF
CDR3nt: TGTGCCAGCAGCACGTCTAGCGGGGTCCAAGAGACCCAGTACTTC
abundance: many
j_gene: TRBJ2-5
v_gene: TRBV7-2
d_gene: TRBD2

CDR3aa: CASRTQTGRLYEQYF
CDR3nt: TGCGCCAGCAGAACACAGACCGGCCGACTCTACGAGCAGTACTTC
abundance: many
j_gene: TRBJ2-7
v_gene: TRBV5-1
d_gene: -

CDR3aa: CASSLAHRGTGYTF
CDR3nt: TGCGCCAGCAGCTTGGCCCACAGGGGAACTGGCTACACCTTC
abundance: many
j_gene: TRBJ1-2
v_gene: TRBV5-1
d_gene: TRBD1

CDR3aa: CASSRTGGLYTGELFF
CDR3nt: TGTGCCAGCAGTAGGACAGGGGGCCTTTACACCGGGGAGCTGTTTTTT
abundance: many
j_gene: TRBJ2-2
v_gene: TRBV12-3/TRBV12-4
d_gene: TRBD1

CDR3aa: CASRLDSFGELFF
CDR3nt: TGTGCCAGCAGACTCGACAGTTTCGGGGAGCTGTTTTTT
abundance: -
j_gene: TRBJ2-2
v_gene: TRBV6-2/TRBV6-3
d_gene: -

CDR3aa: CASSQDTGDQPQHF
CDR3nt: TGCGCCAGCAGCCAAGATACAGGGGATCAGCCCCAGCATTTT
abundance: many
j_gene: TRBJ1-5
v_gene: TRBV4-3
d_gene: TRBD1

CDR3aa: CSAGAKLAGVQETQYF
CDR3nt: TGCAGTGCTGGTGCGAAACTAGCGGGAGTTCAAGAGACCCAGTACTTC
abundance: many
j_gene: TRBJ2-5
v_gene: TRBV20-1
d_gene: TRBD2

CDR3aa: CASSQDRTAKETQYF
CDR3nt: TGCGCCAGCAGCCAAGACCGGACAGCCAAAGAGACCCAGTACTTC
abundance: many
j_gene: TRBJ2-5
v_gene: TRBV4-3
d_gene: -

CDR3aa: CASSQWELAGPKFTGELFF
CDR3nt: TGTGCCAGCAGCCAATGGGAACTAGCGGGGCCAAAATTCACCGGGGAGCTGTTTTTT
abundance: few
j_gene: TRBJ2-2
v_gene: TRBV14
d_gene: TRBD2

CDR3aa: CASMRQGNYGYTF
CDR3nt: TGTGCCAGCATGAGACAGGGGAACTATGGCTACACCTTC
abundance: many
j_gene: TRBJ1-2
v_gene: TRBV6-1
d_gene: TRBD1

CDR3aa: CASSQRTVNQPQHF
CDR3nt: TGCGCCAGCAGCCAGCGGACGGTCAATCAGCCCCAGCATTTT
abundance: many
j_gene: TRBJ1-5
v_gene: TRBV4-1
d_gene: -

CDR3aa: CASSLAGRGTYEQYF
CDR3nt: TGTGCCAGCAGCTTGGCAGGCAGGGGTACCTACGAGCAGTACTTC
abundance: many
j_gene: TRBJ2-7
v_gene: TRBV7-9
d_gene: -

CDR3aa: CASSPGQPAKTQYF
CDR3nt: TGTGCCAGCAGTCCGGGACAGCCGGCGAAGACCCAGTACTTC
abundance: many
j_gene: TRBJ2-5
v_gene: TRBV7-9
d_gene: TRBD1

CDR3aa: CASSHGGGQETQYF
CDR3nt: TGTGCCAGCAGTCACGGGGGGGGGCAAGAGACCCAGTACTTC
abundance: many
j_gene: TRBJ2-5
v_gene: TRBV28
d_gene: TRBD2

CDR3aa: CASSPGGSLSETQYF
CDR3nt: TGTGCCAGCTCCCCTGGAGGGTCCCTCTCGGAGACCCAGTACTTC
abundance: -
j_gene: TRBJ2-5
v_gene: TRBV6-1
d_gene: -

CDR3aa: CSVDRPGGSYEQYF
CDR3nt: TGCAGCGTTGATCGGCCAGGGGGCTCCTACGAGCAGTACTTC
abundance: many
j_gene: TRBJ2-7
v_gene: TRBV29-1
d_gene: TRBD1

CDR3aa: CASKASTLDEQYF
CDR3nt: TGTGCCAGTAAGGCCAGTACTTTGGACGAGCAGTACTTC
abundance: many
j_gene: TRBJ2-7
v_gene: TRBV19
d_gene: -

CDR3aa: CASSQDAGGASYNSPLHF
CDR3nt: TGCGCCAGCAGCCAAGATGCAGGGGGCGCGTCCTATAATTCACCCCTCCACTTT
abundance: many
j_gene: TRBJ1-6
v_gene: TRBV4-1
d_gene: TRBD1

CDR3aa: CASSYRGSWDTEAFF
CDR3nt: TGTGCCAGCAGTTACCGGGGGAGTTGGGACACTGAAGCTTTCTTT
abundance: many
j_gene: TRBJ1-1
v_gene: TRBV6-2/TRBV6-3
d_gene: -

CDR3aa: CSARGLGGSGQYF
CDR3nt: TGCAGTGCTAGAGGACTAGGTGGGTCGGGGCAGTACTTC
abundance: many
j_gene: TRBJ2-7
v_gene: TRBV20-1
d_gene: -

CDR3aa: CASRRPGGDYGYTF
CDR3nt: TGTGCCAGCAGACGGCCAGGGGGAGACTATGGCTACACCTTC
abundance: many
j_gene: TRBJ1-2
v_gene: TRBV6-5
d_gene: TRBD1

CDR3aa: CASSYQGAAAGELFF
CDR3nt: TGTGCCAGCAGTTACCAGGGGGCGGCCGCCGGGGAGCTGTTTTTT
abundance: many
j_gene: TRBJ2-2
v_gene: TRBV7-2
d_gene: TRBD1

CDR3aa: CAWSPIDAGVGTEAFF
CDR3nt: TGTGCCTGGAGTCCAATCGATGCAGGGGTCGGCACTGAAGCTTTCTTT
abundance: many
j_gene: TRBJ1-1
v_gene: TRBV30
d_gene: -

CDR3aa: CASSLDGLGQETQYF
CDR3nt: TGTGCCAGCAGCTTAGATGGTCTGGGACAAGAGACCCAGTACTTC
abundance: many
j_gene: TRBJ2-5
v_gene: TRBV7-2
d_gene: -

CDR3aa: CAKEDRGAFF
CDR3nt: TGTGCCAAAGAAGACAGGGGAGCTTTCTTT
abundance: -
j_gene: TRBJ1-1
v_gene: TRBV19
d_gene: TRBD1